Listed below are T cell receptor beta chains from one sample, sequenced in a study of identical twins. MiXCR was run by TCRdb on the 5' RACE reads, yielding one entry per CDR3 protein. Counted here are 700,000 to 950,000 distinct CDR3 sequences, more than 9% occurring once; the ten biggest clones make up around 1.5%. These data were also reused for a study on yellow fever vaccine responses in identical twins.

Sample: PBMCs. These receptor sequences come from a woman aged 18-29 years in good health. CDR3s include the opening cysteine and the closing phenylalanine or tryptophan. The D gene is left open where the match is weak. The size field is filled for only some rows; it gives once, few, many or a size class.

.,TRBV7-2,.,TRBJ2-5,CASSPHGGWETQYF,TGTGCCAGCAGCCCCCACGGGGGCTGGGAGACCCAGTACTTC
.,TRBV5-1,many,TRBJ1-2,CASSSQDSRYGYTF,TGCGCCAGCAGCTCCCAGGACAGCCGTTATGGCTACACCTTC
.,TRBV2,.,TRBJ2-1,CASRFNPGGRHEQFF,TGTGCCAGCAGATTTAATCCAGGGGGGCGGCATGAGCAGTTCTTC
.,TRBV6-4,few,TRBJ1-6,CASSDSTEDSPLHF,TGTGCCAGCAGTGACTCGACAGAGGATTCACCCCTCCACTTT
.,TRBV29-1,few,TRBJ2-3,CSVADQPSTDTQYF,TGCAGCGTTGCCGATCAGCCGAGCACAGATACGCAGTATTTT
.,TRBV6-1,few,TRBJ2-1,CASSEALAEYNEQFF,TGTGCCAGCAGTGAAGCATTAGCGGAATACAATGAGCAGTTCTTC
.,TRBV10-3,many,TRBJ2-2,CAIDGEAGELFF,TGTGCCATCGATGGGGAAGCCGGGGAGCTGTTTTTT
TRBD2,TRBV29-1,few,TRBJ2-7,CSVEGSGSHEQYF,TGCAGCGTTGAGGGTAGCGGGAGCCACGAGCAGTACTTC
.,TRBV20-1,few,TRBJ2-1,CSAADRREHNEQFF,TGCAGTGCTGCCGACAGGCGCGAGCACAATGAGCAGTTCTTC
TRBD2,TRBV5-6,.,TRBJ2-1,CASSPGLAGPEGLEEQFF,TGTGCCAGCAGCCCCGGACTAGCGGGCCCCGAGGGATTAGAGGAGCAGTTCTTC
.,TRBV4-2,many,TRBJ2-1,CASSQASSGSRGNEQFF,TGTGCCAGCAGCCAAGCATCAAGCGGGAGCAGGGGGAATGAGCAGTTCTTC
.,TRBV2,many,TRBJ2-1,CASSEEMASEQFF,TGTGCCAGCAGTGAAGAAATGGCGAGTGAGCAGTTCTTC
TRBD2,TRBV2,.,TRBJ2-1,CASSDPTSGRRRSEQFF,TGTGCCAGCAGTGATCCGACTAGCGGGAGACGTAGGAGTGAGCAGTTCTTC
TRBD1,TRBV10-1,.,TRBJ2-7,CASSEGQVTSEQYF,TGCGCCAGCTCTGAAGGACAGGTGACGTCCGAGCAGTACTTC
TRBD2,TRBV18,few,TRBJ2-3,CASSRESGDQDTQYF,TGTGCCAGCTCACGCGAGAGCGGGGATCAAGATACGCAGTATTTT
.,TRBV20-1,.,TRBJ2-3,CSASSSGGPSPTDTQYF,TGCAGTGCTAGTTCCAGCGGCGGGCCCTCCCCCACAGATACGCAGTATTTT
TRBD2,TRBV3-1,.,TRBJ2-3,CASSQDPGTSGGFF,TGTGCCAGCAGCCAAGATCCAGGAACTAGCGGGGGGTTTTTT
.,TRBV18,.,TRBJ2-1,CASSPPLSADNEQFF,TGTGCCAGCTCACCACCGCTATCCGCGGACAATGAGCAGTTCTTC
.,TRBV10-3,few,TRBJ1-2,CAISEISREDGYTF,TGTGCCATCAGTGAGATTAGCAGGGAGGATGGCTACACCTTC
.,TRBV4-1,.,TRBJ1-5,CASSVREGLNQPQHF,TGCGCCAGCAGCGTCAGAGAGGGATTGAATCAGCCCCAGCATTTT
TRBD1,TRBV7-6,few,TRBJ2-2,CASSLLPGQDHGELFF,TGTGCCAGCAGCTTACTGCCGGGACAGGATCACGGGGAGCTGTTTTTT
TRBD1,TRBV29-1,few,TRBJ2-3,CSVEDPGQTTSTDTQYF,TGCAGCGTTGAAGACCCGGGACAGACAACTAGCACAGATACGCAGTATTTT
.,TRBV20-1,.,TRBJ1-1,CSAESGRGNTEAFF,TGCAGTGCCGAATCTGGACGGGGGAACACTGAAGCTTTCTTT
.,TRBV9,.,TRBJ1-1,CASSPFGGKEAEAFF,TGTGCCAGCAGCCCGTTTGGGGGTAAAGAGGCTGAAGCTTTCTTT
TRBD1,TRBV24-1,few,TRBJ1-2,CATSGPGGYGYTF,TGTGCCACCAGTGGCCCAGGGGGCTATGGCTACACCTTC
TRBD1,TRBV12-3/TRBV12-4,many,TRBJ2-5,CASSLRQGENKETQYF,TGTGCCAGCAGTCTTCGACAGGGGGAGAATAAAGAGACCCAGTACTTC
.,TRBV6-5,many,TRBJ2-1,CASSADYNEQFF,TGTGCCAGCAGTGCAGATTACAATGAGCAGTTCTTC
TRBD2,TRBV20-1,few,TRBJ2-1,CSAAGTSGSYSNEQFF,TGCAGTGCCGCCGGGACTAGCGGGAGTTATAGCAATGAGCAGTTCTTC